Listed here are 3 T cell receptor beta chains from one sample, sequenced in a study of blood T cell repertoires in COVID-19. Assay used: immunoSEQ multiplex PCR; TCRdb lists only in-frame clones, some missing. In the table there are around 95,000 clones, roughly nine tenths of which are singletons. Sample: peripheral blood. Receptors originate from a man aged 45-60 years with active COVID-19.

The rearrangement links TRBV6-5 to TRBJ1-6, with 9 bases lining up with TRBD1. Unmatched junction bases numbered 8, after V lost 2 bases and J lost 15 bases. CDR1 is MNHEY, CDR2 SVGAGI, per germline. This CDR3 contains 14 residues. CDR3 nucleotide sequence: TGTGCCAGCAGTTACAGTAGGGGACAGGGCAGCCTCCACTTT. Its translation: CASSYSRGQGSLHF.

In DNA, the CDR3 is TGTGCCAGCAGTTTCTGGGGCGCGCAGACTAATGAGCAGTTCTTC. It yields the protein CASSFWGAQTNEQFF. The chain links TRBV27 to TRBJ2-1, with a weak D call TRBD1 (5 bases). Germline-derived CDR1 and CDR2 are MNHEY and SMNVEV (reference sequence). The V and J ends lost 3 bases and 7 bases respectively, with 16 bases between them. The CDR3 length is 15 residues.

There are a few counts of this clone. V is TRBV7-9 and J is TRBJ1-3; weak D call: TRBD1 (5 bases). The V end lost 6 bases, the J end lost 4 bases, and 19 bases lay between the germline ends. CDR1 is SEHNR and CDR2 is FQNEAQ in the germline V gene (reference sequence). The CDR3 has 16 amino acids. The CDR3: CASRTIGGSSGNTIYF. CDR3 nucleotide sequence: TGTGCCAGCAGAACCATCGGGGGGTCCTCCGGAAACACCATATATTTT.